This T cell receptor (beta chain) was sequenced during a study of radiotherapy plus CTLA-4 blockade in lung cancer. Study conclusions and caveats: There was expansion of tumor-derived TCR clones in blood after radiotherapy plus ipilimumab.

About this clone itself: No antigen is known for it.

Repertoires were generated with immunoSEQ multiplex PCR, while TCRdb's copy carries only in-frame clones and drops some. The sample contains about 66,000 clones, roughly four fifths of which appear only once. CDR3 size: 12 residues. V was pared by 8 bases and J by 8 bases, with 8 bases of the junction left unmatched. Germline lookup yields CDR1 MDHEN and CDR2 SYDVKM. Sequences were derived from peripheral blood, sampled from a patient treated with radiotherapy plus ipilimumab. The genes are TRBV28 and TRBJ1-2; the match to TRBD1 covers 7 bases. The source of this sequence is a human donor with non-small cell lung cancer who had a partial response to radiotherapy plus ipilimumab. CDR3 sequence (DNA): TGTGCCAGCCAGGGGGGAACGCGCGGCTACACCTTC. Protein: CASQGGTRGYTF.